This passage covers 16 T cell receptor beta chains from one sample sequenced in a study of identical twins. TCRdb reprocessed the 5' RACE reads via MiXCR and lists one record per CDR3 protein. This table holds hundreds of thousands of distinct CDR3 sequences, more than 9% found once. These data also formed part of another study, on yellow fever vaccine responses in identical twins.

Sequencing used PBMCs. The source is a young woman in good health.

This clonotype was observed a few times. The chain has TRBV19 and TRBJ1-1; 10 bases map to TRBD1. J was trimmed by 5 bases and V by 6 bases; bases with no gene match: 9. CDR1 is LNHDA and CDR2 is SQIVND in the germline V gene (reference sequence). The CDR3 length is 15 residues. The DNA for the CDR3 is TGTGCCAGTAGGGGACAGGGGAGGGGGCGGACTGAAGCTTTCTTT. It specifies CASRGQGRGRTEAFF.

This clonotype has more than one count but fewer than ten. The rearrangement links TRBV25-1 to TRBJ2-4; either TRBD1 or TRBD2 may fit D (5 bases each). The germline V gene encodes CDR1 MGHDK and CDR2 SYGVNS. V was pared by 4 bases and J by 5 bases, with 12 bases between. This CDR3 is 14 amino acids long. CDR3 in DNA: TGTGCCAGCAGTGCCTCCGGGACCGAAAACATTCAGTACTTC. It translates to CASSASGTENIQYF. Based on the CDR3 plus reference TRBV25-1 and TRBJ2-4, the full variable domain is EADIYQTPRYLVIGTGKKITLECSQTMGHDKMYWYQQDPGMELHLIHYSYGVNSTEKGDLSSESTVSRIRTEHFPLTLESARPSHTSQYLCASSASGTENIQYFGAGTRLSVL.

This clonotype was seen a handful of times. This chain connects TRBV20-1 to TRBJ1-2, with 10 bases identical to TRBD1. This CDR3 is built from 13 residues. Looked up from germline, CDR1 is DFQATT and CDR2 is SNEGSKA (reference sequence). J was trimmed by 3 bases and V by 6 bases; bases with no gene match: 4. In DNA, the CDR3 is TGCAGTGCCCCGGGACAGGGGCACTATGGCTACACCTTC. It translates to CSAPGQGHYGYTF.

The chain is built from TRBV20-1 and TRBJ1-6; 7 positions match TRBD1. This CDR3 is 15 amino acids long. J was trimmed by 12 bases and V by 1 base; bases with no gene match: 12. The germline CDR1 and CDR2 sequences are DFQATT and SNEGSKA (reference sequence). CDR3: CSARVEGASGGPLHF. The CDR3 DNA reads as TGCAGTGCTAGAGTCGAGGGGGCTTCCGGAGGACCCCTCCACTTT.

The chain has TRBV15 and TRBJ2-1; D is undetermined. CDR3 length equals 13 residues. Per the germline V gene, CDR1 is LNHNV and CDR2 is YYDKDF (reference sequence). V lost 3 bases and J lost 8, with 11 bases in between. The CDR3 nucleotides read TGTGCCACCAGCAGCAAAACATTAGATGAGCAGTTCTTC. Its protein is CATSSKTLDEQFF.

For the CDR3, the DNA is TGCAGTGCTAGATCCGGACAGTCGTCCTACAATGAGCAGTTCTTC. Translating gives CSARSGQSSYNEQFF. The chain uses TRBV20-1 and TRBJ2-1, with D possibly being TRBD1 (6 bases). V gave up 2 bases and J gave up 1 base, with 12 bases separating them. CDR3 length equals 15 residues. The germline gives CDR1 DFQATT, CDR2 SNEGSKA (reference sequence).

The chain joins TRBV12-3 or TRBV12-4 to TRBJ2-2; TRBD2 matches at 8 bases. Germline trimming cut 4 bases from V and 9 bases from J; bases unmatched to any gene: 13. The CDR3 length is 16 residues. This chain's CDR3 is CASSSVGREDRWELFF. CDR3 coding DNA: TGTGCCAGCAGTTCCGTGGGGCGGGAGGACCGCTGGGAGCTGTTTTTT.

Only a few counts were recorded for this clonotype. The chain employs TRBV7-9 and TRBJ2-3; the D gene is possibly TRBD1 (6 bases). Germline values: CDR1 SEHNR, CDR2 FQNEAQ (reference sequence). The CDR3 totals 12 residues. Trimming stripped 4 bases from V and 7 bases from J, with 9 bases between. The CDR3 loop reads CASSYDRHTQYF. CDR3 DNA: TGTGCCAGCAGCTACGACAGGCATACGCAGTATTTT.

At least ten counts were recorded for this clonotype. The chain couples TRBV15 to TRBJ2-3, with 9 bases fitting TRBD2. V gave up 0 bases and J gave up 2 bases; unmatched junction bases: 3. CDR3 length: 16 amino acids. Germline values: CDR1 LNHNV, CDR2 YYDKDF (reference sequence). The CDR3 loop is CATSRDGTSPTDTQYF. The CDR3 DNA sequence: TGTGCCACCAGCAGAGATGGGACTAGCCCCACAGATACGCAGTATTTT.

The chain is built from TRBV18 and TRBJ2-2; possible D gene TRBD1, 5 bases. Germline loops: CDR1 KGHSH, CDR2 LQKENI. The V and J ends lost 2 bases and 7 bases respectively, with 11 bases between them. The CDR3 is 14 amino acids. CDR3 in amino acids: CASSPIQVSGELFF. As DNA, the CDR3 is TGTGCCAGCTCACCAATACAGGTCAGCGGGGAGCTGTTTTTT.

The sample holds a few counts of this clonotype. The chain uses TRBV9 and TRBJ2-5; 8 bases fit TRBD1. Losses at the gene ends were 2 bases for V and 2 bases for J; bases not matched to a gene: 11. In germline, CDR1 is SGDLS, CDR2 YYNGEE. This CDR3 comprises 17 residues. CDR3 sequence: CASSVRWGTGFQETQYF. The DNA of the CDR3 is TGTGCCAGCAGCGTCAGATGGGGGACAGGTTTTCAAGAGACCCAGTACTTC.

The J gene is TRBJ1-5, the V gene TRBV20-1; D might be TRBD1 (5 bases). V shed 3 bases and J shed 2 bases, with 14 bases lying between them. Germline V CDR1 and CDR2: DFQATT, SNEGSKA (reference sequence). This CDR3 has 15 amino acids. CDR3: CSASRGSVGNQPQHF. CDR3 DNA sequence: TGCAGTGCTAGCCGGGGGAGTGTCGGCAATCAGCCCCAGCATTTT.

The table lists this clonotype with a count of one. The chain is built from TRBV19 and TRBJ2-1; TRBD1 agrees at 8 bases. This CDR3 is 14 amino acids long. V shed 5 bases, J shed 8 bases, and the junction held 8 bases outside the gene matches. Germline values: CDR1 LNHDA, CDR2 SQIVND (reference sequence). DNA for the CDR3: TGTGCCAGTAGTGTGCAGGGGGCGCAGGATGAGCAGTTCTTC. Residues: CASSVQGAQDEQFF.

This clonotype was picked up a small number of times. As DNA, the CDR3 is TGCAGCGGTGAGGGAGGGTTTCCCGGGGAGCTGTTTTTT. This codes for CSGEGGFPGELFF. The chain uses TRBV29-1 and TRBJ2-2; 7 bases are shared with TRBD2. V was clipped by 7 bases and J by 6 bases; unmatched bases: 8. The germline gives CDR1 SQVTM, CDR2 ANQGSEA. The CDR3 extends over 13 amino acids.

Ten or more counts support this clonotype. The rearrangement joins TRBV29-1 to TRBJ2-1; D call uncertain. CDR1 is SQVTM and CDR2 is ANQGSEA in the germline V gene. There are 13 residues in the CDR3. Trimming left V 1 base short and J 2 bases short, with 6 bases between. The DNA of the CDR3 is TGCAGCGTTGAAGGGGTTACCTACAATGAGCAGTTCTTC. It is translated as CSVEGVTYNEQFF.

This clonotype has just a few counts. A much more abundant neighbour one base away suggests this may be a read error. J is TRBJ1-3 and V is TRBV2; D uncertain. This CDR3 comprises 12 residues. V dropped 3 bases and J dropped 0 bases, with 0 bases sitting between them. CDR1 and CDR2 from the germline V gene are SNHLY and FYNNEI. CDR3 amino acids: CASSDSGNTIYF. CDR3 DNA sequence: TGTGCCAGCAGTGACTCTGGAAACACCATATATTTT.